This section outlines one T cell receptor beta chain sequence together with its context. Antigen specificity is unknown. Treatment was busulfan-fludarabine conditioning, a marrow graft, and cyclophosphamide on days +3 and +4. The data were taken from a study of T cells after posttransplantation cyclophosphamide. Notes on the study in general: Donor-recipient repertoire similarity was low at 1-2 months, rising over year one. TRB overlap between skin or GI tissue T cells and blood was limited. Recipient CMV seropositivity and CMV reactivation strongly tracked TRB clonality.

Profiling relied on immunoSEQ multiplex PCR, and the TCRdb table lists in-frame clones only, not all of them. This repertoire shows over 15,000 clones, about 68% found once; its top ten account for 27%. Deletions cut 2 bases from V and 2 bases from J, with 10 bases between. Germline V gene lookup returns CDR1 GTSNPN and CDR2 SVGIG (reference sequence). The CDR3 runs 13 residues. This chain uses TRBV30 with TRBJ2-7, with no clear D. This specimen was PBMCs, taken after an allogeneic stem cell transplant with post-transplant cyclophosphamide. This clonotype was obtained from a male patient between 25 and 39 years old who received an allogeneic stem cell transplant from a related donor, was CMV-positive, and had acute GVHD only. Some T cells may have originated in the graft donor. In DNA form, the CDR3 reads TGTGCCTGGAGTCCACCTGAGCCCTACGAGCAGTACTTC. Translated, it gives CAWSPPEPYEQYF.